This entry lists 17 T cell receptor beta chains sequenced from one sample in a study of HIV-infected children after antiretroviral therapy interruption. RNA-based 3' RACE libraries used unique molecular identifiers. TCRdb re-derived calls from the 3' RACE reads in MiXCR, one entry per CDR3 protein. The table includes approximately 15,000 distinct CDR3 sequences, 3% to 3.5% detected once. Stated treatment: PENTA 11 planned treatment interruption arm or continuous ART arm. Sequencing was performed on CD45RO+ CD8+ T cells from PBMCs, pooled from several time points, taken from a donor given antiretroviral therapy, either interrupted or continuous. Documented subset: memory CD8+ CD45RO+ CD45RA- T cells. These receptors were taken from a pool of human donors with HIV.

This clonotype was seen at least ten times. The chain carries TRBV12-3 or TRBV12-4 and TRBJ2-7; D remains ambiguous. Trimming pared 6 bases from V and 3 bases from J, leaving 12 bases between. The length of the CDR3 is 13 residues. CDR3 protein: CASSPPARYEQYF. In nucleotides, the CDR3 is TGTGCCAGCAGCCCCCCGGCCCGCTACGAGCAGTACTTC.

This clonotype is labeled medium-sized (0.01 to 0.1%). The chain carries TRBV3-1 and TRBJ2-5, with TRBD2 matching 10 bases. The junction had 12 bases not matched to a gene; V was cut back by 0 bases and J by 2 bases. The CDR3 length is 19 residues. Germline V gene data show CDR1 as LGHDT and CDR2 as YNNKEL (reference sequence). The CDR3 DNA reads TGTGCCAGCAGCCAAGACTTAGCCCCTAGCGGGGGAATACAAGAGACCCAGTACTTC. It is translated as CASSQDLAPSGGIQETQYF.

Here the CDR3 reads CASSLGGSEQYF. The CDR3, as DNA: TGTGCCAGCAGCCTGGGAGGCTCCGAGCAGTACTTC. This chain joins TRBV11-3 and TRBJ2-7; D might be TRBD2 (6 bases). Germline V gene sequence: CDR1 SGHNT, CDR2 YENEEA. The length of the CDR3 is 12 residues. V lost 5 bases and J 6 bases, leaving 11 bases between the germline ends.

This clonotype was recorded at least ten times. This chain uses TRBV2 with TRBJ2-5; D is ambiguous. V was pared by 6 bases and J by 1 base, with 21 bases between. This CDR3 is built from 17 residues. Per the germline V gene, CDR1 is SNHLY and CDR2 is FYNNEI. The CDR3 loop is CASSAHLLGIIQETQYF. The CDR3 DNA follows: TGTGCCAGCAGCGCTCATCTCTTGGGTATAATCCAAGAGACCCAGTACTTC.

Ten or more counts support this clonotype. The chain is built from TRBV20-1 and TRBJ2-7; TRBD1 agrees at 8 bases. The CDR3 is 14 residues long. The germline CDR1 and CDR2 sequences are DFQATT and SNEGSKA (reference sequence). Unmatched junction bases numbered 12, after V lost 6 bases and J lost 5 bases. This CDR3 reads CSASRTGNMNEQYF. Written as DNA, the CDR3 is TGCAGTGCCTCCCGGACAGGGAATATGAACGAGCAGTACTTC.

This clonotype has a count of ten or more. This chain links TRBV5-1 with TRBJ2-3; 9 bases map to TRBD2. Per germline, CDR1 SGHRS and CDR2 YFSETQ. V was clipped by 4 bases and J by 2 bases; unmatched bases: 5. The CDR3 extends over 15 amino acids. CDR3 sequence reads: CASSQAGGLTDTQYF. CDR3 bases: TGCGCCAGCAGCCAAGCGGGGGGACTCACAGATACGCAGTATTTT.

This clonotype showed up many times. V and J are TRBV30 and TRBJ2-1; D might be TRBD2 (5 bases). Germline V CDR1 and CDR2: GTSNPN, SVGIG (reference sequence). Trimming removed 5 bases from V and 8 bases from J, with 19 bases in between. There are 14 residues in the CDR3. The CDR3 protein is CAWGWGDSYDEQFF. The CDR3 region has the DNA TGTGCCTGGGGTTGGGGAGACTCTTATGATGAGCAGTTCTTC.

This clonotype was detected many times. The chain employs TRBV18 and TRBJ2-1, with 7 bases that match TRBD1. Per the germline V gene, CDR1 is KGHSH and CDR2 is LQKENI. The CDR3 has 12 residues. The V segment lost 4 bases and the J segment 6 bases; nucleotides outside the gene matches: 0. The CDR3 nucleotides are TGTGCCAGCTCACAGGGGGCCAATGAGCAGTTCTTC. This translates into CASSQGANEQFF.

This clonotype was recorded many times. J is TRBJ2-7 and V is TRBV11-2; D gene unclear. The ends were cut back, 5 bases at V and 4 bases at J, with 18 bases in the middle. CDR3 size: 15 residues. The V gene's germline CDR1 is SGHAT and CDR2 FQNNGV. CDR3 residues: CASSLPGTGQYEQYF. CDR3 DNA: TGTGCCAGCAGCCTCCCAGGAACTGGTCAATACGAGCAGTACTTC.

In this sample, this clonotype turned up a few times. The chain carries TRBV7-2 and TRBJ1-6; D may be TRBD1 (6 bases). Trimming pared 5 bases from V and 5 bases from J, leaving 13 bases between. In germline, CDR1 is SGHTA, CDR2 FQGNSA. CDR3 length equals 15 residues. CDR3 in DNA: TGTGCCAGCAGCCCCGGACAGTTCAATAATTCACCCCTCCACTTT. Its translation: CASSPGQFNNSPLHF. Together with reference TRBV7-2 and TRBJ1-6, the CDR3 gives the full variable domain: GAGVSQSPSNKVTEKGKDVELRCDPISGHTALYWYRQSLGQGLEFLIYFQGNSAPDKSGLPSDRFSAERTGGSVSTLTIQRTQQEDSAVYLCASSPGQFNNSPLHFGNGTRLTVT.

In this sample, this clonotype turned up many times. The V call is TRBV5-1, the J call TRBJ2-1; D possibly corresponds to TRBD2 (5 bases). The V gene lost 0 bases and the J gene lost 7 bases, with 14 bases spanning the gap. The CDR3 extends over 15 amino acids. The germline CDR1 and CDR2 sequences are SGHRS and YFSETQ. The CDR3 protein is CASSLAGGRWNEQFF. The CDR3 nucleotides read TGCGCCAGCAGCTTGGCCGGAGGAAGATGGAATGAGCAGTTCTTC.

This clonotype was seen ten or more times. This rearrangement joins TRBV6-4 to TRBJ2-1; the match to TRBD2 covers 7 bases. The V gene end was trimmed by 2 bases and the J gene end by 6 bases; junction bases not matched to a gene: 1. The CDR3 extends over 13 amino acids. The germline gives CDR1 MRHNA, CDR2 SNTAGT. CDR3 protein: CASSDGTTNEQFF. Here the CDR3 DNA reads TGTGCCAGCAGTGACGGGACTACCAATGAGCAGTTCTTC.

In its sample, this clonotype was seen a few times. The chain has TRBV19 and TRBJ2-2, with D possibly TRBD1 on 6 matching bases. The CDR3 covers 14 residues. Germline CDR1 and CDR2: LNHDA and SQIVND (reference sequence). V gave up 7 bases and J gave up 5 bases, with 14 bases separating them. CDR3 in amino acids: CASKGHRDTGELFF. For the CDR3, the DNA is TGTGCCAGTAAGGGGCACAGGGATACCGGGGAGCTGTTTTTT.

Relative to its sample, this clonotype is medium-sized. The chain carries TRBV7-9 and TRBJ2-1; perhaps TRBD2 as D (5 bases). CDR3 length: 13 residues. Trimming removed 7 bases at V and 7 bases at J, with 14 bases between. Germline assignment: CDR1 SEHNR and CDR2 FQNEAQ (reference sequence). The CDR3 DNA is TGTGCCAGCAAACCTACTCCGGGGAATGAGCAGTTCTTC. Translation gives CASKPTPGNEQFF.

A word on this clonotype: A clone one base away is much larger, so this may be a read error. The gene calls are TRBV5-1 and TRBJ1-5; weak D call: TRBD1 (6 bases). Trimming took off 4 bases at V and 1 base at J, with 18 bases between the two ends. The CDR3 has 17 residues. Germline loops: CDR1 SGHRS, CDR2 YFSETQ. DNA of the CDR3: TGCGCCAGCAGCCCATCACCAACGACAGGCAGCAATCAGCCCCAGCATTTT. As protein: CASSPSPTTGSNQPQHF.

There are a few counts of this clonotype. CDR3 amino acids: CASSYGGESYEQYF. CDR3 sequence (DNA): TGTGCCAGCAGTTACGGAGGGGAGAGCTACGAGCAGTACTTC. This chain links TRBV6-2 or TRBV6-3 with TRBJ2-7; weak D call: TRBD2 (6 bases). In germline, CDR1 is MNHEY, CDR2 SVGEGT. CDR3 size: 14 residues. Trimming took 2 bases from V and 3 from J, leaving 11 bases between them.

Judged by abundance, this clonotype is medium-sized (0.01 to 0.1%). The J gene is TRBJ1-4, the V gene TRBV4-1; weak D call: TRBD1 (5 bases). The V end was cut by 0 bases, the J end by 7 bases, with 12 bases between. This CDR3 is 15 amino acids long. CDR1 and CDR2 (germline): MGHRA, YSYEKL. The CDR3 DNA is TGCGCCAGCAGCCAAGATGCGGGGGAAGGTGAAAAACTGTTTTTT. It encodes CASSQDAGEGEKLFF.